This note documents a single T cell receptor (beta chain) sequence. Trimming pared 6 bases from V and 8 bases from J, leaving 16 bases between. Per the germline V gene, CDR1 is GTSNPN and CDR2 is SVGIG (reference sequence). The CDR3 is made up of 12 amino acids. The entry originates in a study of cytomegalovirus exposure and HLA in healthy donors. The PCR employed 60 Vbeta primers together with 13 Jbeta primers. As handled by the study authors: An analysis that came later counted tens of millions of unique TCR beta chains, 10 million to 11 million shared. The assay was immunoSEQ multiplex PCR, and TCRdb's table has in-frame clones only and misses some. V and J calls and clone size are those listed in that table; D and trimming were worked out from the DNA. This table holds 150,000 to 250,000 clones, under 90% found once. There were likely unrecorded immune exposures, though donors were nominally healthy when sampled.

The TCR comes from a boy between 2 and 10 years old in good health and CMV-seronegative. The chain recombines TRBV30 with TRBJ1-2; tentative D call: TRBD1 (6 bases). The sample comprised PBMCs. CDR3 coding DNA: TGTGCCTGCATCCGCAGGGGCGGCGGCTACACCTTC. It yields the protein CACIRRGGGYTF.